Presented here are 14 T cell receptor beta chains from one specimen sequenced in a study of metastatic and nonmetastatic thyroid tumors. TCRdb re-clonotyped the PCR reads via MiXCR. The sample has 5,000 to 7,000 clones; around 35% are singletons. Treatment of any kind had been given to no patient before thyroid surgery. Sequenced material: adjacent normal tissue. All receptors derive from a female donor with papillary thyroid cancer or a benign thyroid nodule (not recorded which). Some clones in this sample may be carry-over from other donors' samples.

This clone was observed a few times. In nucleotides, the CDR3 is TGTGCCAGCAGCCGAGGGGGGAATGAGCAGTTCTTC. Its protein product is CASSRGGNEQFF. The chain has TRBV12-3 or TRBV12-4 and TRBJ2-1; D may match TRBD1 or TRBD2 (6 bases each). CDR3 length: 12 residues. V dropped 6 bases and J dropped 7 bases, with 10 bases sitting between them.

The chain employs TRBV6-5 and TRBJ1-1, with TRBD1 matching 7 bases. Losses at the gene ends were 0 bases for V and 5 bases for J; bases not matched to a gene: 6. CDR1 is MNHEY, CDR2 SVGAGI, per germline. This CDR3 has 15 residues. CDR3 bases: TGTGCCAGCAGTTACTCTCCCAGGGGGAGGACTGAAGCTTTCTTT. This sequence encodes CASSYSPRGRTEAFF.

This clone was recorded a few times. The rearrangement joins TRBV19 to TRBJ1-6, with D hard to call. Germline CDR1 reads LNHDA; CDR2 reads SQIVND (reference sequence). V gave up 6 bases and J gave up 3 bases, with 6 bases separating them. The length of the CDR3 is 13 residues. The CDR3 DNA sequence: TGTGCCAGTAGAGAAGACTATAATTCACCCCTCCACTTT. Encoded protein: CASREDYNSPLHF.

The rearrangement joins TRBV2 to TRBJ1-1; the D gene is possibly TRBD1 (5 bases). Looked up from germline, CDR1 is SNHLY and CDR2 is FYNNEI. There are 13 residues in the CDR3. Trimming left V 8 bases short and J 0 bases short, with 10 bases between. The DNA for the CDR3 is TGTGCCAGCGGTTTGACAGTGAACACTGAAGCTTTCTTT. Translating gives CASGLTVNTEAFF. The variable domain in full, completed from reference TRBV2 and TRBJ1-1, reads EPEVTQTPSHQVTQMGQEVILRCVPISNHLYFYWYRQILGQKVEFLVSFYNNEISEKSEIFDDQFSVERPDGSNFTLKIRSTKLEDSAMYFCASGLTVNTEAFFGQGTRLTVV.

This clone turned up a few times. This chain joins TRBV5-5 and TRBJ2-7; tentatively, D is TRBD2 (6 bases). V was trimmed by 0 bases and J by 7 bases, leaving 20 bases between them. Germline CDR1 is SGHKS and CDR2 is YYEKEE (reference sequence). The CDR3 length is 16 residues. CDR3 in amino acids: CASSLELAGVREEQYF. The CDR3 coding sequence is TGTGCCAGCAGCTTGGAGTTAGCTGGGGTTCGGGAGGAGCAGTACTTC.

This clone came up a few times. V is TRBV6-1 and J is TRBJ2-1; 10 bases fit TRBD2. The germline CDR1 and CDR2 sequences are MNHNS and SASEGT. With V trimmed by 7 bases and J by 9 bases, 6 bases remained unmatched. The CDR3 length is 13 residues. The CDR3 sequence: CASMELAGGEQFF. CDR3 DNA: TGTGCCAGCATGGAGTTAGCGGGAGGTGAGCAGTTCTTC.

This clone came up a few times. The J gene is TRBJ2-7, the V gene TRBV10-1, with D uncertain. Germline V gene data show CDR1 as WNHNN and CDR2 as SYGVQD (reference sequence). CDR3 length equals 14 residues. Trimming cost V 6 bases and J 5 bases, with 17 bases left between them. CDR3 DNA sequence: TGCGCCAGCAGCCCTAACCCCGGAATCCACGAGCAGTACTTC. Translating gives CASSPNPGIHEQYF.

The CDR3 bases are TGTGCCAGCGGGGCAGGGCAGAACTACGAGCAGTACTTC. Protein sequence: CASGAGQNYEQYF. This sequence joins TRBV27 and TRBJ2-7; tentative D call: TRBD1 (5 bases). CDR1 and CDR2 from the germline V gene are MNHEY and SMNVEV (reference sequence). V lost 8 bases and J lost 3, with 14 bases in between. The CDR3 length is 13 residues.

This clone came up once. Its ends do not fully match the called genes, so a read error is possible. The chain employs TRBV7-3 and TRBJ2-7, with D perhaps matching TRBD2 (5 bases). Germline V gives CDR1 SGHTA, CDR2 FQGTGA. The CDR3 spans 14 residues. The CDR3 bases are TGTGGCAGCAGCTTATATACGGGATCCTACGATCAGTACTTC. The encoded protein is CGSSLYTGSYDQYF.

CDR3 in DNA: TGTGCCACTGGCCAGGGGCTCAACGAAAAACTGTTTTTT. It is translated as CATGQGLNEKLFF. V is TRBV18 and J is TRBJ1-4; D perhaps matches TRBD1 (6 bases). The germline gives CDR1 KGHSH, CDR2 LQKENI. CDR3 length equals 13 residues. V shed 10 bases and J shed 8 bases, with 17 bases lying between them.

This clone was counted many times. This sequence joins TRBV6-1 and TRBJ2-1; perhaps TRBD2 as D (5 bases). Per germline, CDR1 MNHNS and CDR2 SASEGT. V gave up 4 bases and J gave up 0 bases, with 7 bases separating them. The CDR3 sequence is 14 residues long. CDR3 DNA sequence: TGTGCCAGCAGTGCTAGCAGCTCCTACAATGAGCAGTTCTTC. Protein product: CASSASSSYNEQFF.

This clone was counted only a few times. The chain recombines TRBV9 with TRBJ2-5; TRBD2 aligns across 11 bases. CDR1 SGDLS and CDR2 YYNGEE come from the germline V gene. CDR3 size: 18 residues. The V gene end was trimmed by 0 bases and the J gene end by 4 bases; junction bases not matched to a gene: 11. The CDR3 is CASSVATLAGGRGETQYF. CDR3 in DNA: TGTGCCAGCAGCGTAGCAACTCTAGCGGGAGGCCGAGGAGAGACCCAGTACTTC.

This clone is termed large. The V call is TRBV7-9, the J call TRBJ1-1, with 7 bases fitting TRBD1. Germline V gene sequence: CDR1 SEHNR, CDR2 FQNEAQ (reference sequence). The CDR3 covers 16 residues. After removal of 5 bases from V and 2 bases from J, the junction contained 11 bases not matched to a gene. The CDR3 coding sequence is TGTGCCAGCAGCGTCGGGCAGGGGGGGGTTAACACTGAAGCTTTCTTT. Its translation is CASSVGQGGVNTEAFF.

The chain links TRBV6-1 to TRBJ2-1; 7 nucleotides agree with TRBD1. This CDR3 has 13 amino acids. Germline-derived CDR1 and CDR2 are MNHNS and SASEGT. V shed 6 bases, J shed 7 bases, and the junction held 6 bases outside the gene matches. The CDR3 DNA follows: TGTGCCAGCAGGCCGGGACAGTATAATGAGCAGTTCTTC. Protein: CASRPGQYNEQFF.